The clone carrying this T cell receptor beta chain occurred a few times. Its antigen is not identified. From germline, CDR1 is MNHEY and CDR2 SVGEGT. Trimming at V came to 6 bases and at J to 4 bases, leaving 4 bases not matched to a gene. This CDR3 has 13 amino acids. Healthy Caucasians alone served as donors. This specimen comes from a study of identical twins. Findings of the study overall: Models underestimated TCR alpha sharing (out-of-frame) in monozygotic twins. Sequences that were beta out-of-frame showed weaker excess twin sharing.

MiXCR, run by TCRdb on the 5' RACE reads, gives a single entry per CDR3 protein. Found here are under 300,000 distinct CDR3 sequences, roughly an eighth of them singletons; the top ten hold around 8.3%. The J gene is TRBJ2-7, the V gene TRBV6-2 or TRBV6-3, with 9 bases that match TRBD2. This TCR derives from a woman aged 18-29 years in good health. The material sequenced was memory (CD45RO+) T cells sorted from blood. CDR3 protein: CASRPSGRYEQYF. CDR3 bases: TGTGCCAGCAGACCGAGCGGGAGGTACGAGCAGTACTTC.